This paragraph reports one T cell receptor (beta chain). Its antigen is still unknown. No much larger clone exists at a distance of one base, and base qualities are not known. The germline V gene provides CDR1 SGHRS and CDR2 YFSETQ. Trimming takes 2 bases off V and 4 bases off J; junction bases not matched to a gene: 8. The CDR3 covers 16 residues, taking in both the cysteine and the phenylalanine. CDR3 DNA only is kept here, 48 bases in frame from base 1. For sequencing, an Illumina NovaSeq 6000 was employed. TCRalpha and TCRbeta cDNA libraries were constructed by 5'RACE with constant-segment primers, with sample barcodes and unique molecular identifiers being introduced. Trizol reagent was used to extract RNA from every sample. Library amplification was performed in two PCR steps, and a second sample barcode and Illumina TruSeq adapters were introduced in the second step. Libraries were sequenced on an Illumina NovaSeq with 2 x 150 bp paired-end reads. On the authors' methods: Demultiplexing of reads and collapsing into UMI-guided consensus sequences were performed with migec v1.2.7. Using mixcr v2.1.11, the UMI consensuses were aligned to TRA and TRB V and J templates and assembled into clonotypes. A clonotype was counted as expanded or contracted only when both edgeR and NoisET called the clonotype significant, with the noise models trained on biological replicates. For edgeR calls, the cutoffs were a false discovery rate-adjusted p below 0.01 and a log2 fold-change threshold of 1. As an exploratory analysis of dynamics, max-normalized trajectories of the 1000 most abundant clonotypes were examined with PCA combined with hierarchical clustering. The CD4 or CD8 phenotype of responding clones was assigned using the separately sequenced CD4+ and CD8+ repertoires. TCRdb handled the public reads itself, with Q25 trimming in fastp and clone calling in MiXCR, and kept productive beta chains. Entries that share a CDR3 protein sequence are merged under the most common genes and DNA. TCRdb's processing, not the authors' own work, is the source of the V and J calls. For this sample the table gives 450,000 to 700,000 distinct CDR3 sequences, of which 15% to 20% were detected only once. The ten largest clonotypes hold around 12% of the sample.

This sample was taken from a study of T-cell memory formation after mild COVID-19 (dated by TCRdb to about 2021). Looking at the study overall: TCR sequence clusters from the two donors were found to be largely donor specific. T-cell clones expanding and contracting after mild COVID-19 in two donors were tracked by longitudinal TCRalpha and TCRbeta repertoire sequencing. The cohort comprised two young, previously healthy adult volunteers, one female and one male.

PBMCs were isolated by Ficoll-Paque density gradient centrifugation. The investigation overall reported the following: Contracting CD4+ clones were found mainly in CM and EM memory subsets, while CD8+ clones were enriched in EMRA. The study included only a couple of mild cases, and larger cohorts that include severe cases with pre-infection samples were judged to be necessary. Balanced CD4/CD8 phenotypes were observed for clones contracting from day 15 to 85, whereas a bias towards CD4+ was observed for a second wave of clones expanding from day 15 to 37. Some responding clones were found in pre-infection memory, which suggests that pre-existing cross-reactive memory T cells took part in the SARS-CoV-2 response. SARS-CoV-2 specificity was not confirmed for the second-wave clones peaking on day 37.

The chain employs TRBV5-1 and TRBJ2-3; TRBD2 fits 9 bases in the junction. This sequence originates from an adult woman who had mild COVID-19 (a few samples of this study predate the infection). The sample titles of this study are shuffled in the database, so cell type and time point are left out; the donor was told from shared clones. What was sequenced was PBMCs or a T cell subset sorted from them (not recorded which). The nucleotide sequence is TGCGCCAGCAGCTTCGGGGCGGGGGGGCCCGCAGATACGCAGTATTTT. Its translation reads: CASSFGAGGPADTQYF.